The rows below give T cell receptor beta chains drawn from one sample of a study of cytomegalovirus exposure and HLA in healthy donors. Only in-frame clones appear in the TCRdb table, and some are missing; sequencing was by immunoSEQ multiplex PCR. The profile shows 110,000 to 150,000 clones, roughly four fifths of them singletons. Sequences were obtained from PBMCs. Source of these receptors: a man aged 18 to 29 in good health and CMV-seropositive. CDR3s include the opening cysteine and the closing phenylalanine or tryptophan. D genes are given only for firm matches. Rows give clone size only sometimes, using once, few, many, or a class for an expanded clone.

V	size	J	D	DNA	CDR3
TRBV5-4	NA	TRBJ1-1	NA	TGTGCCAGCAGCTTTCGAGGCGGCGCTGAAGCTTTCTTT	CASSFRGGAEAFF
TRBV29-1	NA	TRBJ2-7	TRBD1	TGCAGCGTTGAGACAGGGGCTGGGGAGCAGTACTTC	CSVETGAGEQYF
TRBV5-4	NA	TRBJ2-5	TRBD2	TGTGCCAGCAGCCCGAGCATTCCAGCGGGAGAAGAGACCCAGTACTTC	CASSPSIPAGEETQYF
TRBV28	NA	TRBJ1-5	NA	TGTGCCAGCAGTTTATGGGCAGATCCCAATCAGCCCCAGCATTTT	CASSLWADPNQPQHF
TRBV19	few	TRBJ1-3	NA	TGTGCCAGTAGTCCAGCGATCGGTCCTGGAAACACCATATATTTT	CASSPAIGPGNTIYF
TRBV6-6	NA	TRBJ1-1	NA	TGTGCCAGCACCTGTGAAGCTTTCTTT	CASTCEAFF
TRBV5-5	NA	TRBJ1-1	TRBD1	TGTGCCAGCAGCTCAAGGACAGGGGGCTTCTCTGAAGCTTTCTTT	CASSSRTGGFSEAFF
TRBV5-4	NA	TRBJ2-7	TRBD1	TGTGCCAGCAGCCGAGGTCAGGGGGTATACGAGCAGTACTTC	CASSRGQGVYEQYF
TRBV6-6	NA	TRBJ2-7	NA	TGTGCCAGCAGTCAAGGAGGGAACGAGCAGTACTTC	CASSQGGNEQYF
TRBV10-1	NA	TRBJ1-2	TRBD1	TGCGCCAGCAGTGACCGGACAGGCCATGGCTACACCTTC	CASSDRTGHGYTF